The clone carrying this TCR beta chain was observed a few times. Germline V gene sequence: CDR1 SGHDT, CDR2 YYEEEE. V gave up 1 base and J gave up 7 bases, with 11 bases separating them. This CDR3 comprises 13 residues. Per sample, extraction of total RNA gave at least 6 micrograms in every case. PCR was performed a second time for roughly 7 to 11 cycles using a sample-barcoded 5' primer and a J-beta primer mix. Each cDNA was tagged by a template-switch adaptor containing 12 random nucleotides. At least 2.5 million CDR3-containing paired-end reads were obtained per sample. Using its own MiXCR run on the 5' RACE reads, TCRdb lists one record per CDR3 protein. The data contain about 1,500,000 distinct CDR3 sequences, roughly 27% of them singletons. This entry belongs to a study of blood T cells in healthy people across ages. Study information: Roughly one uniquely barcoded beta molecule per two T cells was captured.

The sequencing input was blood. This receptor was identified in a woman younger than 45 in good health. The chain recombines TRBV5-6 with TRBJ2-5; D is ambiguous. DNA of the CDR3: TGTGCCAGCAGCTTGAACTCCGATGGGACCCAGTACTTC. Encoded protein: CASSLNSDGTQYF.